Below are 2 T cell receptor beta chains sequenced from a single sample in a study of cytomegalovirus exposure and HLA in healthy donors. The assay was immunoSEQ multiplex PCR, and TCRdb's table has in-frame clones only and misses some. The table has tens of thousands of clones, roughly nine tenths seen once; the top ten hold 1.2%. Input material: PBMCs. The receptors derive from a woman under 30 in good health and CMV-seronegative.

A single count supports this clone. The V gene is TRBV6-5, the J gene TRBJ2-5, with D uncertain. The CDR3 is 14 amino acids. Looked up from germline, CDR1 is MNHEY and CDR2 is SVGAGI. V was clipped by 0 bases and J by 3 bases, with 8 bases between them. The CDR3 sequence is CASSYSSGEETQYF. For the CDR3, the DNA is TGTGCCAGCAGTTACTCGTCAGGTGAAGAGACCCAGTACTTC.

This clone showed up just once. The chain uses TRBV6-5 and TRBJ2-1; D perhaps matches TRBD1 (6 bases). V shed 11 bases and J shed 4 bases, with 12 bases lying between them. The CDR3 is made up of 12 amino acids. Germline CDR1 is MNHEY and CDR2 is SVGAGI. The CDR3 nucleotides are TGTGCCGCGCAGGGGTTTTACAATGAGCAGTTCTTC. Translation gives CAAQGFYNEQFF.